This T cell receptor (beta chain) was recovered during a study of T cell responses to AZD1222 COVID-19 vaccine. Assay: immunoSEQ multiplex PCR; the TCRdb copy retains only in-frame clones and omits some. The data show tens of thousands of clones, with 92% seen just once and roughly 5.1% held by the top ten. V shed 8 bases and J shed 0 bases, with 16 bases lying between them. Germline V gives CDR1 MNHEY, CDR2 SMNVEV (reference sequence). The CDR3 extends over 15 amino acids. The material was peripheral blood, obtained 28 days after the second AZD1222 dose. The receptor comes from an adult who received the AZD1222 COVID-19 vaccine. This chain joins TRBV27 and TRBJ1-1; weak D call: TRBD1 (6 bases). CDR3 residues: CASSLARGLNTEAFF. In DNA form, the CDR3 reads TGTGCCAGCTCCCTGGCCAGGGGCCTGAACACTGAAGCTTTCTTT.